These T cell receptor beta chains were read from a single sample in a study of blood T cell repertoires in COVID-19. Clones were read by immunoSEQ multiplex PCR, and TCRdb kept only the in-frame ones, dropping some. The data contain approximately 260,000 clones, approximately 83% of them singletons. Input material: PBMCs or T cells enriched from blood (not recorded which). Receptors were obtained from a woman in her thirties or forties with acute COVID-19. Each CDR3 is given with its conserved first and last residue. D genes are given only for firm matches.

CDR3aa	d_gene	v_gene	len	j_gene
CASSLQGASNTGELFF	TRBD1	TRBV5-1	16	TRBJ2-2
CASSGRTANTGELFF	NA	TRBV25-1	15	TRBJ2-2
CASSLDFTDTQYF	NA	TRBV5-6	13	TRBJ2-3
CASSPQGDSAPLHF	TRBD1	TRBV11-3	14	TRBJ1-6
CASSLFLRGSYNEQFF	NA	TRBV27	16	TRBJ2-1
CASSYSGGTGTGEQYF	TRBD1	TRBV6-2/TRBV6-3	16	TRBJ2-7
CASSSAAYGDTQYF	NA	TRBV7-3	14	TRBJ2-3
CSARGTGPQHF	NA	TRBV20-1	11	TRBJ1-5
CASNVAGEIYEQYF	NA	TRBV27	14	TRBJ2-7
CASSPSIAGTGEQYF	TRBD2	TRBV7-8	15	TRBJ2-7
CASSEETVLNTEAFF	NA	TRBV11-2	15	TRBJ1-1
CASRPGVRSSYEQYF	NA	TRBV21-1	15	TRBJ2-7
CASSPRGASGRQNTGELFF	TRBD2	TRBV7-2	19	TRBJ2-2
CASSTLGQDNYGYTF	TRBD1	TRBV5-1	15	TRBJ1-2
CASSLGTSGSGGELFF	TRBD2	TRBV4-2	16	TRBJ2-2
CASSAASGAYNEQFF	TRBD2	TRBV2	15	TRBJ2-1
CASSLGLPLDEQFF	NA	TRBV11-2	14	TRBJ2-1
CASSDHGQGSYNSPLHF	TRBD1	TRBV10-2	17	TRBJ1-6
CASNRDTGANVLTF	NA	TRBV2	14	TRBJ2-6
CASSQEDRGLYLDTQYF	TRBD1	TRBV3-1/TRBV3-2	17	TRBJ2-3
CASSFSTGTDYGYTF	TRBD1	TRBV11-2	15	TRBJ1-2
CASSLGSLAGERYF	TRBD2	TRBV5-1	14	TRBJ2-5
CSVALGQANYGYTF	NA	TRBV29-1	14	TRBJ1-2
CASSPPTGGVEGYTF	TRBD1	TRBV7-9	15	TRBJ1-2
CASSVGTSNEQFF	NA	TRBV9	13	TRBJ2-1
CASSVAVQETQYF	NA	TRBV9	13	TRBJ2-5
CASRERTSGYYEQYF	TRBD2	TRBV28	15	TRBJ2-7
CASNDSGGRYEQYF	NA	TRBV6-5	14	TRBJ2-7
CASSGTFTSDEQFF	NA	TRBV6-4	14	TRBJ2-1
CASSPRTSGSYEQYF	TRBD2	TRBV7-9	15	TRBJ2-7
CASSQLGSFYGYTF	NA	TRBV3-1/TRBV3-2	14	TRBJ1-2
CASSARQSRNEKLFF	NA	TRBV13	15	TRBJ1-4
CASRIGLRDRNTGELFF	TRBD1	TRBV11-3	17	TRBJ2-2
CASSPDRGPHEQYF	TRBD1	TRBV9	14	TRBJ2-7
CASSMGAGTADTQYF	TRBD2	TRBV19	15	TRBJ2-3
CASRLRDFGSGNTIYF	NA	TRBV2	16	TRBJ1-3
CASSILGQGMGQPQHF	TRBD1	TRBV19	16	TRBJ1-5
CASSVSGMNTEAFF	NA	TRBV16	14	TRBJ1-1
CATSDRQVVDEQFF	NA	TRBV24-1	14	TRBJ2-1
CASSGGSTDTQYF	NA	TRBV11-3	13	TRBJ2-3
CAWRGQGAPNSPLHF	TRBD1	TRBV30	15	TRBJ1-6